The 26 T cell receptor beta chains below come from one sample, sequenced in a study of blood T cell repertoires in COVID-19. Generated by immunoSEQ multiplex PCR, the TCRdb table keeps only in-frame clones and is missing some. The sample lists about 160,000 clones; about 85% were seen once. Input material: peripheral blood. The origin of the receptors is a human donor with acute or convalescent COVID-19. The donor label of this sample is uncertain.

The genes are TRBV5-6 and TRBJ1-2; 7 bases are a match to TRBD1. V lost 4 bases, J lost 5 bases, and 11 bases stayed unmatched. Germline V gene data show CDR1 as SGHDT and CDR2 as YYEEEE. The CDR3 has 15 amino acids. The CDR3 loop is CASSTRDSAYYGYTF. The CDR3 bases are TGTGCCAGCAGCACCCGGGACAGCGCTTATTATGGCTACACCTTC.

The count of this clone is one. The V and J genes are TRBV9 and TRBJ1-2; D unresolved. The V end was cut by 4 bases, the J end by 5 bases, with 15 bases between. The CDR3 is 14 residues long. Germline CDR1 is SGDLS and CDR2 is YYNGEE. The CDR3 bases are TGTGCCAGCAGCCCGGGGTTGGATGGGTATGGCTACACCTTC. It encodes CASSPGLDGYGYTF. The whole variable domain, filled in from reference TRBV9 and TRBJ1-2, reads DSGVTQTPKHLITATGQRVTLRCSPRSGDLSVYWYQQSLDQGLQFLIQYYNGEERAKGNILERFSAQQFPDLHSELNLSSLELGDSALYFCASSPGLDGYGYTFGSGTRLTVV.

The rearrangement links TRBV7-2 to TRBJ1-2; D gene ambiguous. The germline V gene has CDR1 SGHTA and CDR2 FQGNSA. This CDR3 is built from 12 residues. The V gene lost 4 bases and the J gene lost 6 bases, with 9 bases spanning the gap. In DNA form, the CDR3 reads TGTGCCAGCAGCTCGGAGCGGAATGGCTACACCTTC. The encoded protein is CASSSERNGYTF.

The genes are TRBV19 and TRBJ2-2, with 11 bases aligning to TRBD1. V trimming: 6 bases; J trimming: 4 bases; junction bases outside the gene matches: 4. The CDR3 is 15 amino acids. The germline CDR1 and CDR2 sequences are LNHDA and SQIVND (reference sequence). CDR3 sequence (DNA): TGTGCCAGTAGGCTGGACAGGGGGCCCACCGGGGAGCTGTTTTTT. Translated: CASRLDRGPTGELFF. Full variable domain (missing parts from reference TRBV19 and TRBJ2-2): DGGITQSPKYLFRKEGQNVTLSCEQNLNHDAMYWYRQDPGQGLRLIYYSQIVNDFQKGDIAEGYSVSREKKESFPLTVTSAQKNPTAFYLCASRLDRGPTGELFFGEGSRLTVL.

This clone has a single count. CDR3 protein: CASSSSTGKTEAFF. In DNA form, the CDR3 reads TGCGCCAGCAGCTCCTCGACAGGGAAAACTGAAGCTTTCTTT. The rearrangement uses TRBV5-1 and TRBJ1-1; 7 bases align to TRBD1. The CDR3 is 14 amino acids. V was pared by 3 bases and J by 5 bases, with 7 bases of the junction left unmatched. CDR1 is SGHRS and CDR2 is YFSETQ in the germline V gene.

The rearrangement uses TRBV30 and TRBJ1-2, with a possible D match to TRBD1 (6 bases). Germline V gene lookup returns CDR1 GTSNPN and CDR2 SVGIG (reference sequence). Trimming shortened V by 2 bases and J by 0 bases, and 19 bases separated the two germline ends. This CDR3 is built from 17 residues. The CDR3 nucleotides are TGTGCCTGGAGTACACAGGGCCAGCAAACCGCTAACTATGGCTACACCTTC. Translation: CAWSTQGQQTANYGYTF.

V is TRBV7-3 and J is TRBJ1-5; D is undetermined. From germline, CDR1 is SGHTA and CDR2 FQGTGA. The CDR3 covers 16 residues. Deletions cut 7 bases from V and 4 bases from J, with 20 bases between. The CDR3 DNA reads as TGTGCCAGCACCATAATAGGGAGGGTAAATAATCAGCCCCAGCATTTT. Translating it yields CASTIIGRVNNQPQHF. Drawing the rest from reference TRBV7-3 and TRBJ1-5, the complete variable domain is GAGVSQTPSNKVTEKGKYVELRCDPISGHTALYWYRQSLGQGPEFLIYFQGTGAADDSGLPNDRFFAVRPEGSVSTLKIQRTERGDSAVYLCASTIIGRVNNQPQHFGDGTRLSIL.

This chain links TRBV30 with TRBJ2-7; 7 bases agree with TRBD1. CDR3 length: 12 residues. Trimming at V came to 4 bases and at J to 9 bases, leaving 9 bases not matched to a gene. Germline values: CDR1 GTSNPN, CDR2 SVGIG (reference sequence). Here the CDR3 reads CAWKTGNRGQYF. CDR3 in DNA: TGTGCCTGGAAGACAGGGAATCGGGGGCAGTACTTC.

This chain joins TRBV6-2 or TRBV6-3 and TRBJ1-5; 8 positions match TRBD1. V lost 5 bases, J lost 4 bases, and 7 bases stayed unmatched. The CDR3 is 15 amino acids. The germline CDR1 and CDR2 sequences are MNHEY and SVGEGT. The CDR3 loop is CASSPTGVGNQPQHF. The CDR3 nucleotides read TGTGCCAGCAGTCCGACAGGGGTAGGTAATCAGCCCCAGCATTTT.

This clone was seen a handful of times. The chain employs TRBV7-3 and TRBJ1-2, with 8 bases that match TRBD1. V trimming: 8 bases; J trimming: 4 bases; junction bases outside the gene matches: 6. CDR3 length equals 13 residues. Germline CDR1 reads SGHTA; CDR2 reads FQGTGA. The CDR3 region has the DNA TGTGCCAGCGCAGGCGGACAGGGCTATGGCTACACCTTC. This translates into CASAGGQGYGYTF.

The chain is built from TRBV11-3 and TRBJ2-1; D unclear. The V and J ends lost 6 bases and 6 bases respectively, with 9 bases between them. Germline V gives CDR1 SGHNT, CDR2 YENEEA. The CDR3 has 12 amino acids. The CDR3 here is CASSPLANEQFF. The CDR3 DNA reads TGTGCCAGCAGTCCCTTAGCCAATGAGCAGTTCTTC.

The chain joins TRBV18 to TRBJ1-5, with 7 bases matching TRBD1. Per germline, CDR1 KGHSH and CDR2 LQKENI. The V gene end was trimmed by 2 bases and the J gene end by 6 bases; junction bases not matched to a gene: 4. The length of the CDR3 is 14 residues. The CDR3 region is CASSPGQAGQPQHF. The CDR3 coding sequence is TGTGCCAGCTCACCAGGACAGGCAGGTCAGCCCCAGCATTTT.

The chain has TRBV24-1 and TRBJ1-2; possible D gene TRBD1, 5 bases. V shed 3 bases and J shed 7 bases, with 23 bases lying between them. CDR1 and CDR2 (germline): KGHDR, SFDVKD. The CDR3 runs 17 residues. CDR3 DNA sequence: TGTGCCACCAGTGATGGTCGGGCAAGGCCTGGGGCCGGTGGCTACACCTTC. Protein: CATSDGRARPGAGGYTF.

J is TRBJ2-7 and V is TRBV18, with 7 bases lining up with TRBD1. The ends lost 3 bases at V and 4 bases at J; junction bases unmatched: 6. CDR1 and CDR2 (germline): KGHSH, LQKENI. The CDR3 extends over 14 amino acids. Here the CDR3 reads CASSPSTGSYEQYF. CDR3 DNA sequence: TGTGCCAGCTCACCGTCGACAGGGAGTTACGAGCAGTACTTC.

This chain uses TRBV19 with TRBJ1-4; 8 nucleotides line up with TRBD1. V was pared by 5 bases and J by 8 bases, with 7 bases of the junction left unmatched. The germline gives CDR1 LNHDA, CDR2 SQIVND (reference sequence). The CDR3 extends over 14 amino acids. The CDR3 region has the DNA TGTGCCAGTAGTCCTCGACAGGGGAGGGAAAAACTGTTTTTT. Translating it yields CASSPRQGREKLFF.

The V and J genes are TRBV5-1 and TRBJ1-6; the match to TRBD1 covers 8 bases. CDR3 size: 16 residues. The trim removed 4 bases at V and 5 bases at J, leaving 8 bases unmatched. Germline V CDR1 and CDR2: SGHRS, YFSETQ. The CDR3 nucleotides read TGCGCCAGCAGCCTGGACAGGGCGGGTAATAATTCACCCCTCCACTTT. Protein sequence: CASSLDRAGNNSPLHF. The full variable domain, in which reference TRBV5-1 and TRBJ1-6 provide the parts outside the CDR3, is KAGVTQTPRYLIKTRGQQVTLSCSPISGHRSVSWYQQTPGQGLQFLFEYFSETQRNKGNFPGRFSGRQFSNSRSEMNVSTLELGDSALYLCASSLDRAGNNSPLHFGNGTRLTVT.

This clone was observed a handful of times. The chain links TRBV5-4 to TRBJ2-7, with D perhaps TRBD1 (5 bases). Germline CDR1 SGHNT, CDR2 YYREEE (reference sequence). There are 14 residues in the CDR3. V lost 4 bases and J lost 0, with 11 bases in between. The CDR3 sequence: CASSPDRSSYEQYF. The CDR3 DNA is TGTGCCAGCAGCCCAGACAGAAGCTCCTACGAGCAGTACTTC.

In this sample, this clone turned up once. Other DNA sequences of this sample code for an identical CDR3. The chain joins TRBV12-3 or TRBV12-4 to TRBJ1-2, with TRBD1 matching over 7 bases. This CDR3 is built from 13 residues. The trim removed 6 bases at V and 2 bases at J, leaving 3 bases unmatched. In DNA, the CDR3 is TGTGCCAGCAGCCTACAGGGGAACTATGGCTACACCTTC. Amino acids: CASSLQGNYGYTF.

The chain joins TRBV11-3 to TRBJ2-1, with a weak D call TRBD2 (7 bases). Between the trimmed V and J ends, which lost 0 bases and 7 bases, there was a span of 13 bases. Germline CDR1 is SGHNT and CDR2 is YENEEA. CDR3 length equals 15 residues. The CDR3 DNA reads TGTGCCAGCAGCTTAGATGGGGGGGCATCAAATGAGCAGTTCTTC. Amino acids: CASSLDGGASNEQFF.

The rearrangement links TRBV9 to TRBJ1-4; the D is unclear. Germline lookup yields CDR1 SGDLS and CDR2 YYNGEE. The CDR3 contains 14 residues. V was trimmed by 4 bases and J by 7 bases, leaving 14 bases between them. For the CDR3, the DNA is TGTGCCAGCAGCCCCGCCAGCGGGAGTGAAAAACTGTTTTTT. Its translation is CASSPASGSEKLFF.

The gene calls are TRBV7-2 and TRBJ1-4; D is undetermined. V gave up 5 bases and J gave up 8 bases, with 12 bases separating them. Per the germline V gene, CDR1 is SGHTA and CDR2 is FQGNSA. The CDR3 is 13 amino acids. CDR3 amino acids: CASSPGEEEKLFF. CDR3 nucleotide sequence: TGTGCCAGCAGCCCCGGAGAGGAGGAAAAACTGTTTTTT. Looking up the rest from reference TRBV7-2 and TRBJ1-4 gives the full variable domain: GAGVSQSPSNKVTEKGKDVELRCDPISGHTALYWYRQSLGQGLEFLIYFQGNSAPDKSGLPSDRFSAERTGGSVSTLTIQRTQQEDSAVYLCASSPGEEEKLFFGSGTQLSVL.

The rearrangement joins TRBV18 to TRBJ1-3; no clear D. This CDR3 has 15 residues. Trimming left V 2 bases short and J 1 base short, with 9 bases between. The germline V gene has CDR1 KGHSH and CDR2 LQKENI. DNA of the CDR3: TGTGCCAGCTCACCATCACAGCCGTCTGGAAACACCATATATTTT. Its protein is CASSPSQPSGNTIYF.

This clone was recorded at least ten times. This chain joins TRBV5-1 and TRBJ2-3; 7 bases fit TRBD1. The CDR3 has 16 residues. CDR1 and CDR2 from the germline V gene are SGHRS and YFSETQ. V lost 0 bases to trimming and J lost 0 bases; unmatched junction nucleotides: 4. CDR3 nucleotides: TGCGCCAGCAGCTTGGCGGGACAGTCCAGCACAGATACGCAGTATTTT. Amino acids: CASSLAGQSSTDTQYF.

This clone was observed a handful of times. The chain uses TRBV5-4 and TRBJ2-7, with a tentative D call TRBD2 (5 bases). Between the trimmed V and J ends, which lost 4 bases and 0 bases, there was a span of 11 bases. Germline V gene data show CDR1 as SGHNT and CDR2 as YYREEE (reference sequence). The CDR3 consists of 14 residues. CDR3 in amino acids: CASSTERRSYEQYF. The CDR3 DNA is TGTGCCAGCAGCACGGAGCGGCGCTCCTACGAGCAGTACTTC.

This clone was detected only a few times. Other DNA sequences of this sample code for an identical CDR3. The chain links TRBV27 to TRBJ1-1; the match to TRBD1 covers 9 bases. V shed 3 bases, J shed 1 base, and the junction held 0 bases outside the gene matches. The CDR3 has 14 residues. The germline CDR1 and CDR2 sequences are MNHEY and SMNVEV (reference sequence). The CDR3 DNA reads as TGTGCCAGCAGTTTGGGACAGGGGAACACTGAAGCTTTCTTT. Translating gives CASSLGQGNTEAFF.

The rearrangement links TRBV19 to TRBJ2-2, with no clear D. Germline V CDR1 and CDR2: LNHDA, SQIVND (reference sequence). The V and J ends lost 5 bases and 2 bases respectively, with 18 bases between them. The CDR3 has 17 amino acids. The CDR3 DNA is TGTGCCAGTAGTGGCCCTAGGCTCCGAATTAACACCGGGGAGCTGTTTTTT. It yields the protein CASSGPRLRINTGELFF. Full variable domain (outside the CDR3, taken from reference TRBV19 and TRBJ2-2): DGGITQSPKYLFRKEGQNVTLSCEQNLNHDAMYWYRQDPGQGLRLIYYSQIVNDFQKGDIAEGYSVSREKKESFPLTVTSAQKNPTAFYLCASSGPRLRINTGELFFGEGSRLTVL.